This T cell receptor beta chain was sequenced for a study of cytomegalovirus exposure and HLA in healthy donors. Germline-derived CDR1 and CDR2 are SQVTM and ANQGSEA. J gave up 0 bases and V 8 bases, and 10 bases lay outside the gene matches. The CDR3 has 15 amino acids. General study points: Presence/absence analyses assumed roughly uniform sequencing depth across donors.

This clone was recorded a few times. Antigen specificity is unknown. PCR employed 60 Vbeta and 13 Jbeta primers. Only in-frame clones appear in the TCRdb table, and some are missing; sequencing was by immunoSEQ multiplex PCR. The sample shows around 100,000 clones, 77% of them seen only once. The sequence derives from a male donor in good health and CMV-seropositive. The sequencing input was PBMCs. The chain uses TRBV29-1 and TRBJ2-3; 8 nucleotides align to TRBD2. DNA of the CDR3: TGCAGCCACCCAGCGGGGGTATCTAGCACAGATACGCAGTATTTT. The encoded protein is CSHPAGVSSTDTQYF.